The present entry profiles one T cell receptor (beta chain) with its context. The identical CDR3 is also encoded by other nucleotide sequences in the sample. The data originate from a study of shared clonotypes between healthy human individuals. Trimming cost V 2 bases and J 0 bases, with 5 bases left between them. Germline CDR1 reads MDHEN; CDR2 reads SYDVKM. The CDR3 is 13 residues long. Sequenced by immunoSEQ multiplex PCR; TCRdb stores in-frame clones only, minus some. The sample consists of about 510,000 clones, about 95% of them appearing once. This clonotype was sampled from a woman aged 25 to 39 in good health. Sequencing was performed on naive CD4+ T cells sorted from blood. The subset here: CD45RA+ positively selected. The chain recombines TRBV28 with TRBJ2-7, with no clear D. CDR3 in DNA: TGTGCCAGCAGTTTACCCGGCTCCTACGAGCAGTACTTC. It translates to CASSLPGSYEQYF. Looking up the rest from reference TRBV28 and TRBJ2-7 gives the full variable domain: DVKVTQSSRYLVKRTGEKVFLECVQDMDHENMFWYRQDPGLGLRLIYFSYDVKMKEKGDIPEGYSVSREKKERFSLILESASTNQTSMYLCASSLPGSYEQYFGPGTRLTVT.